Reported below is one T cell receptor beta chain. The CDR3 is made up of 14 amino acids. CDR1 and CDR2 (germline): LNHNV, YYDKDF (reference sequence). Trimming left V 3 bases short and J 5 bases short, with 12 bases between. These data are taken from a study of technical replicates of blood from a few donors. Profiled with immunoSEQ multiplex PCR; TCRdb holds only in-frame clones, not every one. The sample carries just under 60,000 clones, around 96% recorded once. The material sequenced was PBMCs. The TCR was taken from a human donor in good health. Some clones in this sample may be carry-over from other donors' samples. The chain joins TRBV15 to TRBJ2-3; D might be TRBD1 (6 bases). This CDR3 reads CATSSPQGIDTQYF. CDR3 DNA sequence: TGTGCCACCAGCAGCCCACAGGGCATAGATACGCAGTATTTT. Using reference TRBV15 and TRBJ2-3 for the parts outside the CDR3, the full variable domain is DAMVIQNPRYQVTQFGKPVTLSCSQTLNHNVMYWYQQKSSQAPKLLFHYYDKDFNNEADTPDNFQSRRPNTSFCFLDIRSPGLGDTAMYLCATSSPQGIDTQYFGPGTRLTVL.